The 28 T cell receptor delta chains presented below share a single source sample, sequenced in a study of γδ T cells in repeated Plasmodium falciparum infection. Bulk repertoires came from Vgamma9/Vdelta2+ or Vdelta2-negative gammadelta T cells flow-sorted from PBMC. TCRdb fed the multiplex PCR reads into CATT to redo clone calling. The sample yields around 50,000 delta-chain clones, about 1.5% seen once. The sequencing input was gamma-delta T cells from blood. The receptors here all came from a pool of human donors (malaria-infected and uninfected, not separated).

This clone was seen a handful of times. TCRdb's protein for this DNA is that of a much larger clone and differs from the translation at residue 8, likely a read error; the protein shown is the DNA translation. The genes are TRDV1 and TRDJ1; 12 bases align to TRDD3. The V and J ends lost 1 base and 4 bases, in that order; junction bases with no gene match: 19. This CDR3 spans 21 amino acids. Germline CDR1 is TSWWSYY and CDR2 is QGS. The CDR3 DNA sequence: TGTGCTCTTGGGGAACCGGCTCCCTACGTTGTGCTGGGGGATACGCTCGATAAACTCATCTTT. As protein: CALGEPAPYVVLGDTLDKLIF.

In its sample, this clone was seen many times. The TCRdb record carries a much larger clone's protein, which differs from this DNA's translation at residue 9; a read error is the likely cause, and the protein listed here is the DNA translation. The chain carries TRDV2 and TRDJ1; TRDD3 might be the D (6 bases). This CDR3 contains 20 residues. The germline CDR1 and CDR2 sequences are GEAIGNYY and EKD. The V end lost 3 bases, the J end lost 0 bases, and 28 bases lay between the germline ends. CDR3 in amino acids: CACDHPQSRGSSAYTDKLIF. CDR3 DNA: TGTGCCTGTGACCATCCTCAATCCCGGGGATCATCTGCGTACACCGATAAACTCATCTTT.

Comments on this clone: The protein that TCRdb holds for this DNA derives from a much larger clone and differs from the translated DNA at residue 23, which likely indicates a read error; the protein shown here is translated from the DNA. The genes are TRDV1 and TRDJ1; 12 bases align to TRDD3. CDR3 size: 25 residues. Looked up from germline, CDR1 is TSWWSYY and CDR2 is QGS. The CDR3 DNA follows: TGTGCTCTTGGGGAACTCGGGCGCGTCTGGGGGATACGCCATCCTTCCCATTCGTACACCGATAAACCCATCTTT. Encoded protein: CALGELGRVWGIRHPSHSYTDKPIF.

This clone was picked up one time. This chain joins TRDV1 and TRDJ1, with 10 bases identical to TRDD3. TCRdb gives no J gene; it was assigned here by matching the DNA to germline. V lost 2 bases, J lost 1 base, and 37 bases stayed unmatched. The germline CDR1 and CDR2 sequences are TSWWSYY and QGS. CDR3 length equals 27 residues. CDR3 nucleotide sequence: TGTGCTCTTGGGGAATCCATACGGTTCTGGCCCGCCTTCCCCCTACGGAGGGGGATACGCTCCACCGATAAACTCATCTTT. Protein product: CALGESIRFWPAFPLRRGIRSTDKLIF.

A remark on this clone: It is likely a read error: a sequence one base away is far more abundant. Other nucleotide sequences from this sample produce the same CDR3. This chain connects TRDV1 to TRDJ1; 10 bases agree with TRDD3. The J gene is absent in TCRdb and was assigned here via DNA matching to germline. Per germline, CDR1 TSWWSYY and CDR2 QGS. With V trimmed by 5 bases and J by 1 base, 31 bases remained unmatched. The CDR3 runs 24 residues. DNA of the CDR3: TGTGCTCTTGGGATTCTCCTAGGGGCCTTTCCTAGGACTGGGGGATTTGGAAGCACCGATAAACTCATCTTT. It is translated as CALGILLGAFPRTGGFGSTDKLIF.

Remarks on this clone: The TCRdb protein, from a much larger clone, departs from this DNA's translation at residue 9, likely by read error; the protein shown derives from the DNA. This rearrangement joins TRDV1 to TRDJ1, with unresolved D. This CDR3 is 16 amino acids long. V lost 5 bases to trimming and J lost 4 bases, with 20 bases between them. Per the germline V gene, CDR1 is TSWWSYY and CDR2 is QGS. CDR3: CALGIRPVGNGDKLIF. CDR3 nucleotide sequence: TGTGCTCTTGGGATAAGACCCGTTGGGAACGGCGATAAACTCATCTTT.

A few counts support this clone. The amino acid sequence in TCRdb belongs to a much larger clone and departs from this DNA's translation at residue 3, likely a sequencing read error; the sequence shown is translated from the DNA. V usage is TRDV1 and J usage is TRDJ1, with 8 bases aligning to TRDD3. Here the J gene was assigned by germline matching of the DNA, as TCRdb has none. Germline V gives CDR1 TSWWSYY, CDR2 QGS. CDR3 length equals 21 residues. The CDR3 DNA is TGTGCTCCTGGGGTAGGCTTCCGTCCCGGGGGAGTACTGGGGGGCAACGATAAACTCATCTTT. Its protein product is CAPGVGFRPGGVLGGNDKLIF.

This clone has just a few counts. With only one base between it and a far larger clone, this is likely a read error. This sample includes further DNA sequences coding for the same CDR3. The J gene is TRDJ1, the V gene TRDV1; the D is unclear. TCRdb leaves out the J gene; it was filled in here by matching the DNA to germline. Trimming cost V 0 bases and J 2 bases, with 22 bases left between them. The length of the CDR3 is 19 residues. Per germline, CDR1 TSWWSYY and CDR2 QGS. The CDR3 loop reads CALGELESSRSFITDKLIF. The CDR3 DNA reads TGTGCTCTTGGGGAACTAGAGTCGTCCCGGTCTTTTATTACCGATAAACTCATCTTT.

Of note for this clone: TCRdb's protein, taken from a much larger clone, differs from this DNA's translation at residue 6, likely owing to a read error; the protein displayed comes from the DNA. V gene TRDV1 combines with J gene TRDJ1, with 12 bases aligning to TRDD3. TCRdb gives no J gene; it was assigned here by matching the DNA to germline. Germline-derived CDR1 and CDR2 are TSWWSYY and QGS. V shed 2 bases, J shed 0 bases, and the junction held 16 bases outside the gene matches. This CDR3 comprises 21 residues. CDR3 loop: CALGEGRLQYWGIPYTDKLIF. CDR3 nucleotides: TGTGCTCTTGGGGAAGGACGACTACAGTACTGGGGGATACCCTACACCGATAAACTCATCTTT.

This clone was counted between two and nine times. A far larger clone is one base from this, pointing to a likely read error. At the DNA level, this CDR3 is encoded by other sequences in the same sample as well. The V gene is TRDV1, the J gene TRDJ1; D might be TRDD3 (9 bases). Germline matching of the DNA provided the J gene here, since TCRdb leaves it blank. CDR3 length: 26 residues. Germline CDR1 and CDR2: TSWWSYY and QGS. V was shortened by 1 base and J by 1 base, with 43 bases between the two germline ends. The CDR3 spells CALGEPFFCRPFLNGLGDTFTDKLIF. In DNA form, the CDR3 reads TGTGCTCTTGGGGAACCCTTTTTCTGTCGGCCCTTCCTAAACGGACTGGGGGACACCTTCACCGATAAACTCATCTTT.

This clone was counted only a few times. TCRdb attributes to this sequence the protein of a much larger clone, which differs from the DNA translation at residue 12; a read error is likely, and the protein displayed is translated from the DNA. This chain uses TRDV1 with TRDJ1; possibly TRDD2 or TRDD3 for D (8 bases each). The CDR3 extends over 25 amino acids. Trimming left V 2 bases short and J 1 base short, with 41 bases between. The germline gives CDR1 TSWWSYY, CDR2 QGS. CDR3 amino acids: CALGEGDFLRDLWGKSTRGTDKLIF. The CDR3 DNA is TGTGCTCTTGGGGAAGGGGACTTCCTACGTGACCTCTGGGGGAAGTCGACCCGAGGCACCGATAAACTCATCTTT.

On this clone itself: This probably arose from a read error, given a far larger clone one base away. The sample holds other DNA sequences that translate to the same CDR3. DNA for the CDR3: TGTGCTTATCGGGCGTACCTAGCGCTCCTGCCTCCCGGGTCAAAAGTGGTATTCAGGTACACCGACAAACTCATCTTT. Its protein product is CAYRAYLALLPPGSKVVFRYTDKLIF. The V and J genes are TRAV38-2/DV8 and TRDJ1; D call uncertain. The J gene was not available in TCRdb and was assigned here by matching the DNA to germline segments. CDR1 and CDR2 (germline): TSESDYY, QEAYKQQN. The CDR3 runs to 26 residues.

Turning to this clone: TCRdb's listed protein matches a much larger clone and diverges from this DNA's translation at residue 16, likely through a read error; the protein shown comes from the DNA. V gene TRDV3 combines with J gene TRDJ1; 10 bases align to TRDD3. The J gene was not available in TCRdb and was assigned here by matching the DNA to germline segments. Germline CDR1 reads TVYSNPD; CDR2 reads GDNSRS (reference sequence). CDR3 size: 20 residues. CDR3 residues: CAFLIRGKRYWGIYTGKLIF. The CDR3, as DNA: TGTGCCTTCTTAATCCGAGGGAAGAGGTACTGGGGGATCTACACCGGTAAACTCATCTTT.

This clone came up many times. The protein that TCRdb holds for this DNA derives from a much larger clone and differs from the translated DNA at residue 8, which likely indicates a read error; the protein shown here is translated from the DNA. This sequence joins TRDV2 and TRDJ1; 7 bases line up with TRDD3. TCRdb records no J gene; here it was assigned by comparing the DNA to germline. Germline V CDR1 and CDR2: GEAIGNYY, EKD. The ends lost 5 bases at V and 8 bases at J; junction bases unmatched: 13. CDR3 size: 14 residues. CDR3 residues: CACVPGTGALKLIF. In DNA form, the CDR3 reads TGTGCCTGTGTCCCAGGTACTGGGGCCCTAAAACTCATCTTT.

This clone was seen ten or more times. This may stem from a read error, because a much larger clone lies one nucleotide away. Other DNA sequences within the sample encode an identical CDR3. The chain uses TRDV1 and TRDJ1, with 9 bases fitting TRDD3. The CDR3 length is 19 residues. CDR1 TSWWSYY and CDR2 QGS come from the germline V gene. The CDR3 DNA sequence: TGTGCTCTTGGGACTACCAAGCGGGGATACGCCAATCACACAGATAAACTCATCTTT. Its translation is CALGTTKRGYANHTDKLIF.

In its sample, this clone ranks as medium-sized. In the same sample, other DNA sequences code for this CDR3. The V gene is TRDV1, the J gene TRDJ1, with 9 nucleotides matching TRDD3. The V gene's germline CDR1 is TSWWSYY and CDR2 QGS. This CDR3 has 21 amino acids. Unmatched junction bases numbered 29, after V lost 5 bases and J lost 7 bases. In DNA form, the CDR3 reads TGTGCTCTTGGGAATGGCTTCCCTATCCTTCTGGGGGATCTGGGGGCCGGTAAACTCATCTTT. Translation: CALGNGFPILLGDLGAGKLIF.

This clone was found a few times. A far larger clone is one base from this, pointing to a likely read error. Other DNA sequences in the same sample also yield this CDR3. The chain combines TRDV3 with TRDJ2, with TRDD3 identical over 7 bases. The J segment lost 8 bases and the V segment lost 3 bases, leaving 30 bases of the junction unmatched. CDR3 length: 20 amino acids. Germline assignment: CDR1 TVYSNPD and CDR2 GDNSRS (reference sequence). This CDR3 reads CALKNIPPARVGETTAQLFF. The CDR3 bases are TGTGCCTTAAAGAATATCCCCCCAGCACGGGTGGGGGAAACGACGGCACAACTCTTCTTT.

The sample holds a few counts of this clone. This DNA translates differently at residue 12 from the TCRdb protein, which is that of a much larger clone; a read error is likely, and the protein shown is the DNA's own translation. The chain carries TRDV2 and TRDJ1; the D gene is possibly TRDD3 (6 bases). V lost 0 bases and J 0 bases, leaving 19 bases between the germline ends. The CDR3 has 18 amino acids. The germline gives CDR1 GEAIGNYY, CDR2 EKD. This CDR3 is CACDTVRGTQLDTDKLIF. The DNA of the CDR3 is TGTGCCTGTGACACCGTCCGGGGGACCCAATTGGACACCGATAAACTCATCTTT.

This clone was found a few times. TCRdb lists the protein of a much larger clone for this DNA, which differs at residue 8, so this is likely a read error; the protein given here is translated from the DNA itself. The chain has TRAV38-2/DV8 and TRDJ1, with D unresolved. TCRdb records no J gene; here it was assigned by comparing the DNA to germline. This CDR3 spans 21 amino acids. Trimming cost V 4 bases and J 5 bases, with 36 bases left between them. The germline gives CDR1 TSESDYY, CDR2 QEAYKQQN. The CDR3 here is CAYRGPPASRGKSSVEDKLIF. DNA of the CDR3: TGTGCTTATAGGGGCCCTCCTGCTTCTAGGGGTAAATCGAGTGTGGAAGATAAACTCATCTTT.

This clone was recorded a few times. A far larger clone is one nucleotide away, so this likely arose from a read error. Other nucleotide sequences in the sample specify the same CDR3. The chain links TRDV3 to TRDJ1, with D perhaps matching TRDD2 (5 bases). The V end lost 4 bases, the J end lost 0 bases, and 27 bases lay between the germline ends. This CDR3 is built from 18 residues. Germline values: CDR1 TVYSNPD, CDR2 GDNSRS (reference sequence). CDR3 residues: CASRGPTPLLGDTDKLIF. CDR3 coding DNA: TGTGCCTCCCGCGGACCTACGCCGCTACTAGGGGACACCGATAAACTCATCTTT.

As regards this clone: The protein TCRdb gives is from a much larger clone and does not agree with this DNA's translation at residue 7, likely a read error; the protein shown here comes from the DNA. The V call is TRDV1, the J call TRDJ1; no clear D. Matching the DNA to germline supplied the J gene, which TCRdb does not give. The V gene lost 1 base and the J gene lost 8 bases, with 14 bases spanning the gap. Per germline, CDR1 TSWWSYY and CDR2 QGS. The CDR3 totals 14 residues. The CDR3 sequence is CALGEPGPLLKLIF. In DNA form, the CDR3 reads TGTGCTCTTGGGGAACCGGGTCCTTTGCTGAAACTCATCTTT.

This clone was seen only a few times. The protein that TCRdb holds for this DNA derives from a much larger clone and differs from the translated DNA at residue 13, which likely indicates a read error; the protein shown here is translated from the DNA. The gene calls are TRAV38-2/DV8 and TRDJ1; D may be TRDD2 (5 bases). CDR1 and CDR2 from the germline V gene are TSESDYY and QEAYKQQN. The CDR3 loop spans 16 amino acids. The CDR3 here is CAYRRKPTKYTDELIF. In DNA form, the CDR3 reads TGTGCTTATAGGAGGAAACCTACGAAGTACACCGATGAACTCATCTTT.

This clone was seen repeatedly, ten times or more. The rearrangement joins TRDV1 to TRDJ1; 7 positions agree with TRDD3. V lost 1 base and J lost 0; bases outside the gene matches: 23. The CDR3 consists of 22 residues. Germline V gene sequence: CDR1 TSWWSYY, CDR2 QGS. The CDR3 is CALGEPLLVATGDYGYTDKLIF. The CDR3 nucleotides are TGTGCTCTTGGGGAACCTCTTCTCGTAGCCACGGGGGATTATGGGTACACCGATAAACTCATCTTT.

This clone was counted at least ten times. V is TRDV1 and J is TRDJ1; 12 bases map to TRDD3. V was pared by 2 bases and J by 0 bases, with 22 bases of the junction left unmatched. The CDR3 length is 23 residues. Germline values: CDR1 TSWWSYY, CDR2 QGS. The CDR3 protein is CALGEISVVPYWGIQPYTDKLIF. The CDR3 DNA follows: TGTGCTCTTGGGGAAATTTCAGTTGTCCCGTACTGGGGGATACAACCGTACACCGATAAACTCATCTTT.

Comment on this clone: The protein that TCRdb holds for this DNA derives from a much larger clone and differs from the translated DNA at residue 18, which likely indicates a read error; the protein shown here is translated from the DNA. V usage is TRDV3 and J usage is TRDJ1, with 13 positions matching TRDD3. Germline CDR1 is TVYSNPD and CDR2 is GDNSRS (reference sequence). The CDR3 loop spans 21 amino acids. The CDR3 loop is CASTSSLRYTGGYGYTDQLIF. The CDR3 region has the DNA TGTGCCTCCACATCTTCCTTACGGTACACTGGGGGATACGGTTACACCGATCAACTCATCTTT.

In its sample, this clone was seen a few times. The protein in TCRdb stems from a much larger clone and differs at residue 18 from this DNA's translation, likely a read error; here the protein is translated from the DNA. The chain combines TRDV2 with TRDJ3, with 12 bases matching TRDD3. The J gene comes from matching the DNA to germline here; TCRdb lacks it. The V gene's germline CDR1 is GEAIGNYY and CDR2 EKD. The CDR3 totals 23 residues. The DNA for the CDR3 is TGTGCCTGTGACACCCCGTCTGTACTGGGGGATACTGGGAGCTCCTGGGACCCCCGACAGATGTTTTTC. Protein: CACDTPSVLGDTGSSWDPRQMFF.

This clone was detected ten times or more. A far larger clone is off by one base, so a read error is likely. Other DNA sequences from this sample encode an identical CDR3 as well. The V call is TRDV1, the J call TRDJ1; a possible D gene is TRDD3 (5 bases). The CDR3 has 19 amino acids. Germline V gives CDR1 TSWWSYY, CDR2 QGS. This CDR3 reads CALGERFTLTLVYTDKLIF. In DNA form, the CDR3 reads TGTGCTCTCGGGGAACGATTTACTCTAACCCTCGTGTACACCGATAAACTCATCTTT.

This clone was counted many times. The protein TCRdb lists belongs to a much larger clone and differs from this DNA's translation at residue 11, which points to a read error; the protein shown is made from the DNA. This sequence joins TRDV2 and TRDJ1; possibly TRDD3 for D (6 bases). This CDR3 comprises 18 residues. V gave up 0 bases and J gave up 0 bases, with 19 bases separating them. Germline CDR1 and CDR2: GEAIGNYY and EKD. The CDR3 loop reads CACDTVRGTQWYTDKLIF. CDR3 DNA: TGTGCCTGTGACACCGTCCGGGGGACCCAATGGTACACCGATAAACTCATCTTT.